Listed below are T cell receptor beta chains from one sample, sequenced in a study of shared clonotypes between healthy human individuals. Only in-frame clones appear in the TCRdb table, and some are missing; sequencing was by immunoSEQ multiplex PCR. The sample yields roughly 95,000 clones, over 40% seen once. The specimen sequenced was PBMCs. The receptors here all came from a woman aged 40 to 49 in good health. Some clones in this sample may be carry-over from other donors' samples. Each CDR3 is given with its conserved first and last residue. The D gene is left open where the match is weak. The size entry is marked missing in some rows and otherwise reads once, few, many or a size class.

TRBV15,TRBJ2-3,.,17,many,TGTGCCACCAGCAGAGATGTGGCGGTCCTTAGCACAGATACGCAGTATTTT,CATSRDVAVLSTDTQYF
TRBV7-9,TRBJ1-5,TRBD1,15,.,TGTGCCAGCAGCTTAGGGACAGGGGCGGTTCAGCCCCAGCATTTT,CASSLGTGAVQPQHF
TRBV9,TRBJ1-3,.,15,few,TGTGCCAGCAGCGTATCACCGGGGTCTGGAAACACCATATATTTT,CASSVSPGSGNTIYF
TRBV6-6,TRBJ1-5,.,13,few,TGTGCCAGCAGTTACTCGGGGGATCAGCCCCAGCATTTT,CASSYSGDQPQHF
TRBV6-4,TRBJ2-1,.,13,many,TGTGCCAGCAGTGAGGGAGAATCCAATGAGCAGTTCTTC,CASSEGESNEQFF
TRBV9,TRBJ2-5,.,15,many,TGTGCCAGCAGCGTAGTTCAGGGCGGGCAAGAGACCCAGTACTTC,CASSVVQGGQETQYF
TRBV9,TRBJ1-1,TRBD1,15,medium-sized,TGTGCCAGCAGCGTAGGGGGACAGGGCCATTCTGAAGCTTTCTTT,CASSVGGQGHSEAFF
TRBV30,TRBJ2-1,TRBD2,14,many,TGTGCCTGGAACCTAGCGGGAGTAGGGGGTGAGCAGTTCTTC,CAWNLAGVGGEQFF
TRBV6-1,TRBJ2-7,TRBD2,14,many,TGTGCCAGCAAGGTCGGCGGCGGGAGCTACGAGCAGTACTTC,CASKVGGGSYEQYF
TRBV7-2,TRBJ1-2,TRBD1,14,once,TGTGCCAGCGGGGCGGGTGGGACAGGGACGCGCTACACCTTC,CASGAGGTGTRYTF
TRBV19,TRBJ2-6,TRBD1,16,.,TGTGCCACCGCCGGGACAGGGAGCTCTGGGGCCAACGTCCTGACTTTC,CATAGTGSSGANVLTF
TRBV18,TRBJ2-1,.,13,few,TGTGCCAGCTCACCTCCCGGCCTCAATGAGCAGTTCTTC,CASSPPGLNEQFF
TRBV9,TRBJ1-5,.,15,.,TGTGCCAGCAGCGTAGCAGGGCAGGGCAATCAGCCCCAGCATTTT,CASSVAGQGNQPQHF
TRBV7-6,TRBJ2-5,.,12,many,TGTGCCAGCAGCTTAGATGGTGAGACCCAGTACTTC,CASSLDGETQYF
TRBV5-1,TRBJ1-3,.,16,.,TGCGCCAGCAGCATCGGGACAACGGTGTCTGGAAACACCATATATTTT,CASSIGTTVSGNTIYF
TRBV5-1,TRBJ2-1,TRBD2,18,.,TGCGCCAGCAGCCGTGGACTAGCGGGAATAGACAGCTACAATGAGCAGTTCTTC,CASSRGLAGIDSYNEQFF
TRBV27,TRBJ2-7,TRBD2,15,.,TGTGCCAGCAGTCCGGAGACTAGCGGGATGGGCGAGCAGTACTTC,CASSPETSGMGEQYF
TRBV5-4,TRBJ2-7,.,13,few,TGTGCCGGCAACAGGGCGGGCTCCTACGAGCAGTACTTC,CAGNRAGSYEQYF
TRBV28,TRBJ2-7,.,12,.,TGTGCCAGCAGCCTCGTTCCCAACGGGCAGTACTTC,CASSLVPNGQYF
TRBV5-4,TRBJ2-5,.,14,.,TGTGCCAGCGGTGGGGCGGGCCAACCCGAGACCCAGTACTTC,CASGGAGQPETQYF
TRBV30,TRBJ2-7,.,14,.,TGTGCCTTGGACATTGGGACTCCGTCCTACGAGCAGTACTTC,CALDIGTPSYEQYF
TRBV5-1,TRBJ2-7,.,12,.,TGCGCCAGCAGCCCCCTGCAGGACCCATTGTACTTC,CASSPLQDPLYF
TRBV7-3,TRBJ2-1,.,15,.,TGTGCCAGCAGCTCCGCTGCAGGGTTTGGGGGTGAGCAGTTCTTC,CASSSAAGFGGEQFF
TRBV28,TRBJ2-3,.,12,once,TGTGCCAGCAGTTTATCAGGAGATACGCAGTATTTT,CASSLSGDTQYF
TRBV15,TRBJ2-7,.,13,.,TGTGCCACCAGCCCCGGGGGTGGTGTGGAGCAGTACTTC,CATSPGGGVEQYF
TRBV29-1,TRBJ1-2,.,11,few,TGCAGCGGCAGGACAGTCTATGGCTACACCTTC,CSGRTVYGYTF
TRBV7-9,TRBJ1-1,.,14,.,TGTGCCAGCAGCTTAGGCCAGGTGAACACTGAAGCTTTCTTT,CASSLGQVNTEAFF
TRBV5-1,TRBJ2-7,TRBD2,15,.,TGCGCCAGCCGGGAAGGACTAGCGGGAATCAGCGAGCAGTACTTC,CASREGLAGISEQYF
TRBV29-1,TRBJ1-4,.,14,few,TGCAGCGTTTCAGAGGGAGGAACTAATGAAAAACTGTTTTTT,CSVSEGGTNEKLFF
TRBV30,TRBJ1-2,.,12,.,TGTGCCTGGAGTGCGTGGGAGCATGGCTACACCTTC,CAWSAWEHGYTF
TRBV28,TRBJ1-5,.,15,.,TGTGCCAGCAGTCCAGTAGGAAGGGGCGGTCAGCCCCAGCATTTT,CASSPVGRGGQPQHF
TRBV6-1,TRBJ2-5,TRBD1,15,.,TGTGCCAGCAGTGTCATTCGGACAGGGGATGAGACCCAGTACTTC,CASSVIRTGDETQYF
TRBV28,TRBJ1-2,.,15,.,TGTGCCAGCAGTTTAGCCTCAGTGCCCAACTATGGCTACACCTTC,CASSLASVPNYGYTF
TRBV4-1,TRBJ2-5,TRBD1,16,many,TGCGCCAGCAGCCTGGACAGGGCGGGAAGTTCAGAGACCCAGTACTTC,CASSLDRAGSSETQYF
TRBV5-4,TRBJ2-1,TRBD2,14,few,TGTGCCAGCAGCTCCCGGACTAGCTCCGATGAGCAGTTCTTC,CASSSRTSSDEQFF
TRBV30,TRBJ2-2,TRBD2,14,few,TGTGCCTGGTTGGGACTAGATTACACCGGGGAGCTGTTTTTT,CAWLGLDYTGELFF